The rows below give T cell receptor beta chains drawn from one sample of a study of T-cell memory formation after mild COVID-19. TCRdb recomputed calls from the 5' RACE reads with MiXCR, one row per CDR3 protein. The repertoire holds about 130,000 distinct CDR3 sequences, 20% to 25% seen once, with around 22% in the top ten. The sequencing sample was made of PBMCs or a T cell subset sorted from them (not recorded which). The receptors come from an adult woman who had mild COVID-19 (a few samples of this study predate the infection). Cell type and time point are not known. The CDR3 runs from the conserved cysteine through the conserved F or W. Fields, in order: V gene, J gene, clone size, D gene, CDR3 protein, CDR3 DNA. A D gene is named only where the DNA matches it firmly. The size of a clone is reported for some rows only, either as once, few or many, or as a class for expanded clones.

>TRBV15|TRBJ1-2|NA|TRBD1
CATSTPDRGINYGYTF
TGTGCCACCAGCACCCCTGACAGGGGGATTAACTATGGCTACACCTTC
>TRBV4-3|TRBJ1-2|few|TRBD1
CASSSDRGWPNYGYTF
TGCGCCAGCAGCTCGGACAGGGGGTGGCCTAACTATGGCTACACCTTC
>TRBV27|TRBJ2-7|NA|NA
CASSFGWGSEQYF
TGTGCCAGCAGTTTCGGATGGGGTTCCGAGCAGTACTTC
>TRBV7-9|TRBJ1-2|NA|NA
CASSSSRDTSPGGYTF
TGTGCCAGCAGCTCCTCTAGGGACACCTCCCCGGGAGGCTACACCTTC
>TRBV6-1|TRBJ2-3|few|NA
CASRGAFGSLTDTQYF
TGTGCCAGCAGGGGGGCTTTCGGGAGTTTGACAGATACGCAGTATTTT
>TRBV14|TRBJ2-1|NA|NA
CDSSQDITYPGYNEQFF
TGTGACAGCAGCCAAGATATTACCTACCCGGGGTACAATGAGCAGTTCTTC
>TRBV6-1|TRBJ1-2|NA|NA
CASSEEWHSNYGYTF
TGTGCCAGCAGTGAAGAATGGCATTCTAACTATGGCTACACCTTC
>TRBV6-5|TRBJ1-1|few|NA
CASSYMTGWNTEAFF
TGTGCCAGCAGTTATATGACAGGTTGGAACACTGAAGCTTTCTTT
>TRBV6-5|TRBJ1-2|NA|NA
CASSTSPGGDGYTF
TGTGCCAGCAGTACGTCACCAGGAGGAGATGGCTACACCTTC
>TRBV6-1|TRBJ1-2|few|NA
CASSFPGEGYGYTF
TGTGCCAGCAGTTTCCCAGGGGAGGGCTATGGCTACACCTTC
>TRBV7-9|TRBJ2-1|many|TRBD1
CASSFRDRAFNEQFF
TGTGCCAGCAGCTTCCGGGACAGGGCTTTTAATGAGCAGTTCTTC
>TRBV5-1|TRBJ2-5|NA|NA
CASRRGAETQYF
TGCGCCAGCAGGAGGGGCGCGGAGACCCAGTACTTC
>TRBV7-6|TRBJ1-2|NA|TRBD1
CASSSLGGTGADGYTF
TGTGCCAGCAGCTCATTGGGTGGGACAGGTGCCGATGGCTACACCTTC
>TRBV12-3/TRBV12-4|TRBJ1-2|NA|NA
CASSDLEHLYGYTF
TGTGCCAGCAGTGACTTAGAGCACCTCTATGGCTACACCTTC
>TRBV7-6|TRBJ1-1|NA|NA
CASSFGEGTEAFF
TGTGCCAGCAGCTTTGGGGAAGGCACTGAAGCTTTCTTT
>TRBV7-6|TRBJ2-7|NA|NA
CASSLVAADGDSYEQYF
TGTGCCAGCAGCTTAGTAGCGGCGGACGGTGATTCCTACGAGCAGTACTTC
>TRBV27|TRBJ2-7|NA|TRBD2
CASSLSGGGGFQQYF
TGTGCCAGCAGTTTATCCGGCGGGGGTGGGTTTCAGCAGTACTTC
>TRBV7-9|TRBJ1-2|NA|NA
CASSLEPGIGGYTF
TGTGCCAGCAGCTTAGAACCAGGGATTGGTGGCTACACCTTC
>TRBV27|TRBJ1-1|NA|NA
CASSPIGSGTEAFF
TGTGCCAGCAGCCCAATAGGGAGTGGCACTGAAGCTTTCTTT
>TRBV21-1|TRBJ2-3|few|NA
CASSQSTDTQYF
TGTGCCAGCAGCCAAAGCACAGATACGCAGTATTTT
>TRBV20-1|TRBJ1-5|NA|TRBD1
CSAPTGADNQPQHF
TGCAGTGCGCCGACAGGGGCGGATAATCAGCCCCAGCATTTT
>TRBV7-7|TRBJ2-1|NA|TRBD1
CASSPYGQGILEQFF
TGTGCCAGCAGCCCTTACGGACAGGGGATTTTGGAGCAGTTCTTC
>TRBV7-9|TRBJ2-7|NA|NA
CASSLVMAYEQYF
TGTGCCAGCAGCTTAGTTATGGCCTACGAGCAGTACTTC
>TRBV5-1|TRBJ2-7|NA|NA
CASSLFGSLDEQYF
TGCGCCAGCAGCTTGTTCGGCTCCCTTGACGAGCAGTACTTC
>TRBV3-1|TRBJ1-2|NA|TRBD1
CASSQETGGDYGYTF
TGTGCCAGCAGCCAGGAGACAGGGGGAGACTATGGCTACACCTTC
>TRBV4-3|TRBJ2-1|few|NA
CASSQETDYNHEQFF
TGCGCCAGCAGCCAAGAAACGGACTACAACCATGAGCAGTTCTTC
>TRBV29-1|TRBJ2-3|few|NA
CSFLTSSSTDTQYF
TGCAGCTTTCTGACTTCGTCTAGCACAGATACGCAGTATTTT
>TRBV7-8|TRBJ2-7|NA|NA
CASSLVALRDNEQYF
TGTGCCAGCAGCTTAGTTGCCCTCAGGGACAACGAGCAGTACTTC
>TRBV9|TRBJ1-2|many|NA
CASSLGNYGYTF
TGTGCCAGCAGCTTGGGGAACTATGGCTACACCTTC
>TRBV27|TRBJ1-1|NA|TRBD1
CASSLSSRGYTEAFF
TGTGCCAGCAGTTTATCCTCCAGGGGGTACACTGAAGCTTTCTTT
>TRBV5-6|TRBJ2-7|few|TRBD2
CASSLAASGRTYEQYF
TGTGCCAGCAGCTTGGCAGCTAGCGGGCGAACCTACGAGCAGTACTTC
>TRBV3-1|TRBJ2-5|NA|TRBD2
CASSGTSEETQYF
TGTGCCAGCAGCGGTACTAGCGAAGAGACCCAGTACTTC
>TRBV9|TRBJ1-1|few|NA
CASRGANTEAFF
TGTGCCAGCAGGGGGGCTAACACTGAAGCTTTCTTT
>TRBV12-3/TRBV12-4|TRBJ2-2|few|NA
CASSFGRTGELFF
TGTGCCAGCAGTTTTGGGCGAACCGGGGAGCTGTTTTTT
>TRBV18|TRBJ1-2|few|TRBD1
CASSLLDRDGYTF
TGTGCCAGCTCACTCCTGGACAGGGATGGCTACACCTTC
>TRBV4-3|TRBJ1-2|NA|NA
CASSPPGGPGYTF
TGCGCCAGCAGCCCCCCGGGTGGGCCTGGCTACACCTTC
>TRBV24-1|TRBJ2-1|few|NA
CATSVDLPSHEQFF
TGTGCCACCAGTGTTGACTTACCTAGCCATGAGCAGTTCTTC
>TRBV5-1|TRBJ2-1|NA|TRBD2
CASSSRLAGPHNEQFF
TGCGCCAGCAGCTCCCGACTAGCGGGGCCCCACAATGAGCAGTTCTTC
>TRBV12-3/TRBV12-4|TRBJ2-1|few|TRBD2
CASSLTSGGYNEQFF
TGTGCCAGCAGCTTGACTAGCGGGGGGTACAATGAGCAGTTCTTC
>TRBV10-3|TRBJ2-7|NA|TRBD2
CAISDRTSGSYEQYF
TGTGCCATCAGTGATCGGACTAGCGGATCCTACGAGCAGTACTTC
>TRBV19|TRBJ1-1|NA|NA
CATNDSPNTEAFF
TGTGCCACTAATGACAGCCCGAACACTGAAGCTTTCTTT
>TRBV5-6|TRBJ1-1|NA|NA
CASTLPGDEAFF
TGTGCCAGCACCCTTCCAGGGGACGAAGCTTTCTTT
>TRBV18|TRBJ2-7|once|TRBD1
CASSPPDRWSSYEQYF
TGTGCCAGCTCACCACCGGACAGGTGGAGCTCCTACGAGCAGTACTTC
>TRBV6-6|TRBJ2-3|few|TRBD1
CASGQETTDTQYF
TGTGCCAGTGGACAGGAGACGACAGATACGCAGTATTTT
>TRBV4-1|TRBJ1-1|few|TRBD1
CASSHETGEAEAFF
TGCGCCAGCAGCCACGAGACAGGGGAGGCTGAAGCTTTCTTT
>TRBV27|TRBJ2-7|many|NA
CASSLIREQGGYYEQYF
TGTGCCAGCAGTTTAATTCGTGAGCAGGGGGGGTACTACGAGCAGTACTTC
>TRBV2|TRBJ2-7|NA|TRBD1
CASSVGTGSSYEQYF
TGTGCCAGCAGTGTAGGGACAGGGTCCTCCTACGAGCAGTACTTC
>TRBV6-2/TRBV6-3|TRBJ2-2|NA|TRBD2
CASSYSASGGSNTGELFF
TGTGCCAGCAGTTACTCGGCTAGCGGGGGATCGAACACCGGGGAGCTGTTTTTT